The entry that follows covers one T cell receptor beta chain sequence. Only in-frame clones appear in the TCRdb table, and some are missing; sequencing was by immunoSEQ multiplex PCR. This sample yields roughly 39,000 clones, of which approximately 90% are seen a single time; about 3.5% belongs to the top ten. The CDR3 consists of 14 residues. The germline gives CDR1 MDHEN, CDR2 SYDVKM. V was pared by 8 bases and J by 1 base, with 14 bases between. This entry is derived from a study of control samples from healthy donors and cancer patients. This clonotype originated in a woman in her forties or fifties in good health. The rearrangement links TRBV28 to TRBJ1-1; D unclear. Input material: blood. DNA of the CDR3: TGTGCCAGCTCGGTATTTCGAGGGAACACTGAAGCTTTCTTT. Amino acid sequence: CASSVFRGNTEAFF.